The subject of this entry is one T cell receptor beta chain. These data originate in a study of blood T cell repertoires in COVID-19. Produced via immunoSEQ multiplex PCR; TCRdb's table is partial and in-frame only. The sample has 200,000 to 250,000 clones, around 87% seen once. The CDR3 has 17 amino acids. CDR1 and CDR2 from the germline V gene are LGHNT and FRNRAP. The ends lost 3 bases at V and 2 bases at J; junction bases unmatched: 10. What was sequenced was PBMCs or T cells enriched from blood (not recorded which). J is TRBJ2-1 and V is TRBV12-5; 7 nucleotides align to TRBD2. The TCR originated in a woman between 50 and 59 years old who had recovered from COVID-19. This CDR3 reads CASGFRMASGTYNEQFF. CDR3 bases: TGTGCTAGTGGTTTCCGAATGGCTAGCGGAACCTACAATGAGCAGTTCTTC.